This is a list of T cell receptor beta chains from one sample in a study of shared clonotypes between healthy human individuals. The repertoire was sequenced with immunoSEQ multiplex PCR; TCRdb's copy has only in-frame clones and lacks some. Counted here are some 2.4 million clones, 93% occurring once; the ten biggest clones make up about 0.38%. Sample: naive CD4+ T cells from PBMCs. These receptors were collected from a man between 18 and 29 years old in good health. Some clones in this sample may be carry-over from other donors' samples. Each CDR3 is given with its conserved first and last residue. Fields, in order: J gene, D gene, V gene, clone size, CDR3 protein, CDR3 DNA. A D gene is named only where the DNA matches it firmly. Size tells how often a clone was seen (once, few, many) or the class of an expanded clone, and some rows leave it out.

J gene: TRBJ2-7
D gene: .
V gene: TRBV18
clone size: .
CDR3 protein: CASSPPHEGSYEQYF
CDR3 DNA: TGTGCCAGCTCACCACCCCATGAGGGCTCCTACGAGCAGTACTTC

J gene: TRBJ2-1
D gene: .
V gene: TRBV7-2
clone size: .
CDR3 protein: CASSRGGYEQFF
CDR3 DNA: TGTGCCAGCAGCCGAGGGGGGTATGAGCAGTTCTTC

J gene: TRBJ1-5
D gene: TRBD1
V gene: TRBV2
clone size: .
CDR3 protein: CASSGLRTGLQQPQHF
CDR3 DNA: TGTGCCAGCAGCGGACTCCGGACAGGGCTTCAGCAGCCCCAGCATTTT

J gene: TRBJ2-5
D gene: TRBD2
V gene: TRBV6-6
clone size: .
CDR3 protein: CASRLGLAGRETQYF
CDR3 DNA: TGTGCCAGCAGACTAGGACTAGCGGGCCGAGAGACCCAGTACTTC

J gene: TRBJ2-1
D gene: .
V gene: TRBV5-1
clone size: .
CDR3 protein: CASSPRSGEGQFF
CDR3 DNA: TGCGCCAGCAGCCCAAGGTCGGGAGAAGGGCAGTTCTTC

J gene: TRBJ1-1
D gene: .
V gene: TRBV11-1
clone size: .
CDR3 protein: CASSPGPSLGRDTEAFF
CDR3 DNA: TGTGCCAGCAGCCCCGGGCCCTCCCTCGGACGGGACACTGAAGCTTTCTTT

J gene: TRBJ2-1
D gene: TRBD2
V gene: TRBV5-1
clone size: .
CDR3 protein: CASRAGTTPYNEQFF
CDR3 DNA: TGCGCCAGCAGGGCGGGGACTACTCCTTACAATGAGCAGTTCTTC

J gene: TRBJ2-2
D gene: .
V gene: TRBV11-2
clone size: .
CDR3 protein: CASSLTAPTGELFF
CDR3 DNA: TGTGCCAGCAGCTTAACCGCCCCGACCGGGGAGCTGTTTTTT

J gene: TRBJ2-2
D gene: TRBD2
V gene: TRBV2
clone size: .
CDR3 protein: CASRLAGTGELFF
CDR3 DNA: TGTGCCAGCAGACTAGCGGGGACCGGGGAGCTGTTTTTT

J gene: TRBJ2-7
D gene: TRBD1
V gene: TRBV7-8
clone size: .
CDR3 protein: CASSLGQGSTYEQYF
CDR3 DNA: TGTGCCAGCAGCCTCGGACAGGGTAGTACTTACGAGCAGTACTTC

J gene: TRBJ1-2
D gene: .
V gene: TRBV25-1
clone size: once
CDR3 protein: CASSEYGAEKNYGYTF
CDR3 DNA: TGTGCCAGCAGTGAATACGGGGCAGAAAAGAACTATGGCTACACCTTC

J gene: TRBJ1-5
D gene: .
V gene: TRBV2
clone size: .
CDR3 protein: CASWGGRENQPQHF
CDR3 DNA: TGTGCCAGCTGGGGGGGAAGGGAGAATCAGCCCCAGCATTTT

J gene: TRBJ1-1
D gene: .
V gene: TRBV28
clone size: .
CDR3 protein: CASSPRPARSTEAFF
CDR3 DNA: TGTGCCAGCAGTCCTCGACCCGCTCGGAGCACTGAAGCTTTCTTT

J gene: TRBJ1-1
D gene: .
V gene: TRBV7-3
clone size: .
CDR3 protein: CASSLGPLQYTEAFF
CDR3 DNA: TGTGCCAGCAGCTTAGGGCCGCTTCAATACACTGAAGCTTTCTTT

J gene: TRBJ1-1
D gene: .
V gene: TRBV7-3
clone size: .
CDR3 protein: CASSLNFRTGAFF
CDR3 DNA: TGTGCCAGCAGCCTTAACTTCAGAACGGGAGCTTTCTTT

J gene: TRBJ2-2
D gene: .
V gene: TRBV10-3
clone size: .
CDR3 protein: CAISTSGELFF
CDR3 DNA: TGTGCCATCTCGACCTCCGGGGAGCTGTTTTTT

J gene: TRBJ1-5
D gene: .
V gene: TRBV19
clone size: .
CDR3 protein: CASSTDRPYSNQPQHF
CDR3 DNA: TGTGCCAGTAGTACGGACAGACCATATAGCAATCAGCCCCAGCATTTT

J gene: TRBJ1-3
D gene: .
V gene: TRBV19
clone size: .
CDR3 protein: CASSPDSGNTIYF
CDR3 DNA: TGTGCCAGTAGTCCGGACTCTGGAAACACCATATATTTT